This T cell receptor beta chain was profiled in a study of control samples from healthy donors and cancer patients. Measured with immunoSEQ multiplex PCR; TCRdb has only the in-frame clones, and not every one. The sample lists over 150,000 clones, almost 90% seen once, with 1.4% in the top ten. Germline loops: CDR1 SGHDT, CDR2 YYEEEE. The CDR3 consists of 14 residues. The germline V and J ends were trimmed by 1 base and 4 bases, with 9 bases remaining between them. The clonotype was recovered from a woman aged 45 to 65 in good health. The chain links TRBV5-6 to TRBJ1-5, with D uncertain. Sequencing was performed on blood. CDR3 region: CASSLRSGNQPQHF. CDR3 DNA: TGTGCCAGCAGCTTGCGGTCGGGGAATCAGCCCCAGCATTTT. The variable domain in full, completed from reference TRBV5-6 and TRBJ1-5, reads DAGVTQSPTHLIKTRGQQVTLRCSPKSGHDTVSWYQQALGQGPQFIFQYYEEEERQRGNFPDRFSGHQFPNYSSELNVNALLLGDSALYLCASSLRSGNQPQHFGDGTRLSIL.